The entry that follows covers one TCR beta chain sequence. Its specific antigen is unknown. Nothing much larger sits one base from this clone, and base qualities are not available. TCRbeta CDR3 regions were amplified from genomic DNA using the immunoSEQ Assay, a bias-controlled multiplex PCR. In the paper's pipeline: Nucleated cell counts per sample were estimated from amplification of reference gene primers within the assay. Sequence reads were collapsed and filtered to measure the absolute abundance of every unique TCRbeta CDR3 rearrangement. Productive Simpson clonality was computed per sample as the square root of Simpson's diversity index over productive rearrangements. TCRdb retrieved this table from immuneACCESS and kept in-frame rearrangements only. Not all clones are present; in checked studies, unresolved V genes account for under half, and no reason is known for the remainder. That table furnishes V, J and clone size, whereas the DNA furnished D and trimming. Recorded for this sample are about 74,000 clones; about 91% of them occurred a single time. The top ten hold 1.9% of the sample.

The collaborating institutions used their own protocols to collect whole blood in K2EDTA tubes. Collaborator samples were shipped for TCRbeta analysis as frozen whole blood, isolated PBMCs, or DNA extracted from either sample type. This sample stems from a study of blood T cell repertoires in COVID-19 (dated by TCRdb to between 2020 and 2021). Context from the whole study: Samples covering the acute and convalescent phases of COVID-19 were provided by collaborators in the United States, Italy and Spain. The samples were drawn from two sources: the first 160 participants of the ongoing ImmuneRACE study, and approximately 1,300 subjects contributed by 6 global collaborators. Nearly every sample came with metadata listing a de-identified subject ID, COVID-19 status, age in years and sex. Where available, HLA class I and class II types were taken from metadata supplied by the sample provider and were not determined by assay-based typing. The prospective study material was composed of cDNA or gDNA derived from T cells, B-cell-depleted T cells, or PBMCs. Deeply sampled blood TCRbeta repertoires from subjects exposed to, actively infected with, or recovered from COVID-19 were included in the dataset. A freely available public database, intended as a resource for researchers studying the immune response to SARS-CoV-2, is where the repertoires were released. The paper as a whole reports these results and caveats: The quantity of clinical and demographic metadata differed by source and by participant and was supplied without curation.

The CDR3, from cysteine to phenylalanine, totals 15 residues. The only DNA kept is the CDR3, 45 bases in frame from the first base. Via the germline V gene, CDR1 is SGDLS and CDR2 YYNGEE. Ends trimmed: V by 0 bases, J by 7 bases; bases unmatched to a gene: 8. The TCR was taken from a woman of 80 years or more with active or convalescent COVID-19. The material sequenced was peripheral blood. The receptor chain draws on TRBV9 and TRBJ1-2; 8 central bases correspond to TRBD1. The CDR3 region has the sequence CASSVDPGQGFGYTF. The DNA reads TGTGCCAGCAGCGTAGATCCAGGACAGGGTTTTGGCTACACCTTC.